A selection of T cell receptor beta chains follows, all from one sample in a study of shared clonotypes between healthy human individuals. Data came from immunoSEQ multiplex PCR; TCRdb stores just in-frame clones and leaves some out. The table includes about 2.4 million clones, more than 85% detected once. Source material: naive CD4+ T cells from PBMCs. Source of these receptors: a young man in good health. Some clones in this sample may be carry-over from other donors' samples. CDR3s include the opening cysteine and the closing phenylalanine or tryptophan. Fields, in order: V gene, J gene, D gene, CDR3 protein, CDR3 DNA. The D gene is left open where the match is weak.

v_gene: TRBV5-1; j_gene: TRBJ1-1; d_gene: TRBD1; CDR3aa: CASNLGQGINTEAFF; CDR3nt: TGCGCCAGCAACCTGGGACAGGGGATAAACACTGAAGCTTTCTTT
v_gene: TRBV28; j_gene: TRBJ1-3; d_gene: .; CDR3aa: CASRNGGATGNTIYF; CDR3nt: TGTGCCAGCAGGAATGGGGGGGCGACGGGAAACACCATATATTTT
v_gene: TRBV19; j_gene: TRBJ1-4; d_gene: .; CDR3aa: CASSHMWAEDEKLFF; CDR3nt: TGTGCCAGTAGCCACATGTGGGCGGAAGATGAAAAACTGTTTTTT
v_gene: TRBV29-1; j_gene: TRBJ2-1; d_gene: TRBD2; CDR3aa: CSGGLAFSYNEQFF; CDR3nt: TGCAGCGGGGGACTAGCGTTTTCCTACAATGAGCAGTTCTTC
v_gene: TRBV19; j_gene: TRBJ1-5; d_gene: TRBD1; CDR3aa: CASSIRDRGLQPQHF; CDR3nt: TGTGCCAGTAGTATCCGGGACAGGGGGCTTCAGCCCCAGCATTTT
v_gene: TRBV2; j_gene: TRBJ2-4; d_gene: .; CDR3aa: CASSRDLGIQYF; CDR3nt: TGTGCCAGCAGCCGGGACCTAGGCATTCAGTACTTC
v_gene: TRBV7-2; j_gene: TRBJ2-5; d_gene: .; CDR3aa: CASSAIVGGYETQYF; CDR3nt: TGTGCCAGCAGCGCTATCGTGGGGGGATATGAGACCCAGTACTTC
v_gene: TRBV11-3; j_gene: TRBJ2-2; d_gene: .; CDR3aa: CASSPTRPTLNTGELFF; CDR3nt: TGTGCCAGCAGCCCCACCCGACCTACCCTGAACACCGGGGAGCTGTTTTTT
v_gene: TRBV15; j_gene: TRBJ1-5; d_gene: .; CDR3aa: CATSLGAPGIYQPQHF; CDR3nt: TGTGCCACCAGCTTAGGGGCCCCAGGGATTTATCAGCCCCAGCATTTT
v_gene: TRBV28; j_gene: TRBJ1-1; d_gene: TRBD1; CDR3aa: CASSPWDREIGSTEAFF; CDR3nt: TGTGCCAGCAGTCCGTGGGACAGGGAGATTGGGAGCACTGAAGCTTTCTTT
v_gene: TRBV25-1; j_gene: TRBJ1-1; d_gene: .; CDR3aa: CASSEFRGNTEAFF; CDR3nt: TGTGCCAGCAGTGAATTTCGTGGCAACACTGAAGCTTTCTTT
v_gene: TRBV6-6; j_gene: TRBJ1-4; d_gene: .; CDR3aa: CASSATVLNEKLFF; CDR3nt: TGTGCCAGCAGTGCGACAGTCCTTAATGAAAAACTGTTTTTT
v_gene: TRBV30; j_gene: TRBJ2-7; d_gene: TRBD1; CDR3aa: CAWSTGTGGRDEQYF; CDR3nt: TGTGCCTGGAGTACCGGGACAGGGGGACGTGACGAGCAGTACTTC
v_gene: TRBV7-9; j_gene: TRBJ2-3; d_gene: TRBD2; CDR3aa: CASSFGSSGSTDTQYF; CDR3nt: TGTGCCAGCAGCTTTGGGTCTAGCGGGAGCACAGATACGCAGTATTTT
v_gene: TRBV28; j_gene: TRBJ2-3; d_gene: TRBD1; CDR3aa: CASSLSGTGFTDTQYF; CDR3nt: TGTGCCAGCAGTTTATCCGGGACAGGCTTCACAGATACGCAGTATTTT
v_gene: TRBV7-2; j_gene: TRBJ2-5; d_gene: .; CDR3aa: CASSPRGVQETQYF; CDR3nt: TGTGCCAGCAGCCCCAGGGGCGTCCAAGAGACCCAGTACTTC
v_gene: TRBV18; j_gene: TRBJ2-3; d_gene: .; CDR3aa: CASSPGPGRHTQYF; CDR3nt: TGTGCCAGCTCACCAGGGCCGGGACGGCATACGCAGTATTTT
v_gene: TRBV2; j_gene: TRBJ2-7; d_gene: TRBD1; CDR3aa: CASRLTGAYEQYF; CDR3nt: TGTGCCAGCAGATTGACAGGGGCCTACGAGCAGTACTTC
v_gene: TRBV7-9; j_gene: TRBJ1-2; d_gene: .; CDR3aa: CASSLTGPSNYGYTF; CDR3nt: TGTGCCAGCAGCTTAACAGGGCCATCTAACTATGGCTACACCTTC
v_gene: TRBV18; j_gene: TRBJ2-1; d_gene: TRBD2; CDR3aa: CASSPSGTYNEQFF; CDR3nt: TGTGCCAGCTCACCGAGCGGGACCTACAATGAGCAGTTCTTC
v_gene: TRBV5-1; j_gene: TRBJ2-1; d_gene: TRBD1; CDR3aa: CASSVMTGANDYNEQFF; CDR3nt: TGCGCCAGCAGCGTGATGACAGGGGCCAACGACTACAATGAGCAGTTCTTC
v_gene: TRBV5-4; j_gene: TRBJ1-1; d_gene: TRBD1; CDR3aa: CASSPRPGTGFNTEAFF; CDR3nt: TGTGCCAGCAGCCCCCGTCCCGGGACAGGGTTCAACACTGAAGCTTTCTTT
v_gene: TRBV5-1; j_gene: TRBJ1-1; d_gene: TRBD1; CDR3aa: CASSPHPAGGFRHTEAFF; CDR3nt: TGCGCCAGCAGCCCACATCCCGCAGGGGGCTTCCGCCACACTGAAGCTTTCTTT
v_gene: TRBV19; j_gene: TRBJ1-1; d_gene: .; CDR3aa: CASSIGLLLRAGVNTEAFF; CDR3nt: TGTGCCAGTAGTATAGGGCTTTTGTTGAGGGCAGGGGTGAACACTGAAGCTTTCTTT
v_gene: TRBV13; j_gene: TRBJ2-4; d_gene: TRBD1; CDR3aa: CASSLGWDRGDIQYF; CDR3nt: TGTGCCAGCAGCTTAGGGTGGGACAGGGGGGACATTCAGTACTTC